A selection of T cell receptor beta chains follows, all from one sample in a study of T cell responses to AZD1222 COVID-19 vaccine. TCRdb's table, derived via immunoSEQ multiplex PCR, lists solely in-frame clones and lacks some. The sample shows under 150,000 clones, roughly 92% of them seen only once. Sequencing used peripheral blood, obtained 28 days after the second AZD1222 dose. The receptors derive from an adult who received the AZD1222 COVID-19 vaccine. Each CDR3 is given with its conserved first and last residue. Each record gives: V gene, J gene, clone size, D gene, CDR3 protein, CDR3 DNA. The D gene is left open where the match is weak. Part of the rows lack a size; the others show once, few, many or a class for expanded clones.

TRBV18	TRBJ1-2	.	.	CASSPGAIRDGPGGYTF	TGTGCCAGCTCACCAGGAGCGATCCGGGACGGCCCAGGGGGCTACACCTTC
TRBV11-2	TRBJ2-2	.	.	CASSLTGEDGELFF	TGTGCCAGCAGCTTGACGGGCGAGGACGGGGAGCTGTTTTTT
TRBV4-2	TRBJ1-2	.	.	CASSQDLGYTF	TGTGCCAGCAGCCAAGATCTTGGCTACACCTTC
TRBV29-1	TRBJ1-1	few	TRBD1	CSVEDQVPGQGKAFF	TGCAGCGTTGAAGATCAAGTACCCGGACAGGGGAAAGCTTTCTTT
TRBV19	TRBJ1-1	.	.	CASTSGYTNTEAFF	TGTGCCAGTACATCGGGTTACACGAACACTGAAGCTTTCTTT
TRBV5-4	TRBJ2-2	.	.	CASSAGQYTGELFF	TGTGCCAGCAGCGCGGGACAGTACACCGGGGAGCTGTTTTTT
TRBV12-3/TRBV12-4	TRBJ2-2	.	.	CASKYDTGELFF	TGTGCCAGCAAGTACGACACCGGGGAGCTGTTTTTT
TRBV4-2	TRBJ2-7	.	TRBD1	CASSQEYGDRAHEQYF	TGTGCCAGCAGCCAAGAGTATGGGGACAGGGCCCACGAGCAGTACTTC
TRBV7-9	TRBJ2-1	.	TRBD2	CASSLTSGRHEQFF	TGTGCCAGCAGCTTGACTAGCGGGAGGCATGAGCAGTTCTTC
TRBV5-1	TRBJ2-5	.	.	CASSLVRGRGETQYF	TGCGCCAGCAGCTTGGTGAGGGGAAGAGGAGAGACCCAGTACTTC
TRBV6-1	TRBJ1-5	once	.	CASSEAQGGGNQPQHF	TGTGCCAGCAGTGAAGCGCAGGGAGGAGGCAATCAGCCCCAGCATTTT
TRBV24-1	TRBJ2-1	.	.	CATSDLRNEQFF	TGTGCCACCAGTGATTTACGAAATGAGCAGTTCTTC
TRBV30	TRBJ1-1	.	TRBD1	CAWTPGTGSAFF	TGTGCCTGGACCCCGGGGACAGGGAGTGCTTTCTTT
TRBV30	TRBJ1-4	.	.	CAHLQGIGEKLFF	TGTGCCCACCTCCAGGGGATCGGAGAAAAACTGTTTTTT
TRBV27	TRBJ1-1	.	.	CASSPGSRNTEAFF	TGTGCCAGCAGTCCAGGGTCCAGGAACACTGAAGCTTTCTTT
TRBV9	TRBJ1-2	.	.	CASSVGTSDYGYTF	TGTGCCAGCAGCGTAGGTACGTCAGACTATGGCTACACCTTC
TRBV4-1	TRBJ1-4	.	TRBD1	CASSQRQGMIREKLFF	TGCGCCAGCAGCCAGAGACAGGGGATGATAAGGGAAAAACTGTTTTTT
TRBV5-1	TRBJ1-2	.	.	CASSFLLRVGYTF	TGCGCCAGCAGCTTTCTCCTCAGGGTAGGCTACACCTTC
TRBV20-1	TRBJ1-1	.	.	CSAPSWTEAFF	TGCAGTGCCCCGAGCTGGACTGAAGCTTTCTTT
TRBV7-3	TRBJ2-1	.	.	CASSSNNQGYNEQFF	TGTGCCAGCAGCTCAAATAATCAGGGGTACAATGAGCAGTTCTTC
TRBV11-2	TRBJ2-1	.	TRBD2	CASSLGLLGGRNNEQFF	TGTGCCAGCAGCTTAGGTTTGTTGGGCGGGAGGAACAATGAGCAGTTCTTC
TRBV9	TRBJ1-4	.	.	CASSPRWGQGREKLFF	TGTGCCAGCAGCCCCCGGTGGGGGCAGGGCCGAGAAAAACTGTTTTTT
TRBV7-2	TRBJ1-2	.	.	CASSLYGRGYTF	TGTGCCAGCAGCTTATATGGACGCGGCTACACCTTC
TRBV4-3	TRBJ1-2	.	.	CASSQRQENYGYTF	TGCGCCAGCAGCCAGAGACAGGAGAACTATGGCTACACCTTC
TRBV19	TRBJ1-1	.	TRBD1	CASSIRTGRTAMNTEAFF	TGTGCCAGTAGTATACGGACAGGGAGAACCGCCATGAACACTGAAGCTTTCTTT
TRBV9	TRBJ2-1	once	.	CASSESLRGNWFF	TGTGCCAGCAGCGAATCCCTCCGCGGTAATTGGTTCTTC
TRBV3-1/TRBV3-2	TRBJ2-7	once	.	CASSQGARNYEQYF	TGTGCCAGCAGCCAAGGGGCTAGAAACTACGAGCAGTACTTC
TRBV3-1/TRBV3-2	TRBJ1-1	once	.	CASTAGSTEAFF	TGTGCCAGCACCGCAGGGTCCACTGAAGCTTTCTTT
TRBV6-4	TRBJ1-1	.	TRBD1	CASRDSDRHTEAFF	TGTGCCAGCAGGGACTCGGACAGGCACACTGAAGCTTTCTTT
TRBV28	TRBJ1-2	.	.	CASSVPWLAGYTF	TGTGCCAGCAGCGTCCCTTGGTTGGCAGGCTACACCTTC
TRBV2	TRBJ1-3	.	TRBD1	CASHMDRVAGNTIYF	TGTGCCAGCCACATGGACAGGGTGGCAGGAAACACCATATATTTT
TRBV2	TRBJ2-5	once	.	CASSSITGTWQETQYF	TGTGCCAGCAGTAGTATTACTGGGACCTGGCAAGAGACCCAGTACTTC
TRBV27	TRBJ1-2	.	.	CASKGQSNYGYTF	TGTGCCAGCAAAGGACAGTCTAACTATGGCTACACCTTC
TRBV27	TRBJ1-1	.	.	CASSFEAGFNTEAFF	TGTGCCAGCAGCTTTGAAGCGGGCTTTAACACTGAAGCTTTCTTT
TRBV3-1/TRBV3-2	TRBJ2-3	.	.	CASSQDRSFNTQYF	TGTGCCAGCAGCCAAGATAGGAGCTTTAATACGCAGTATTTT
TRBV3-1/TRBV3-2	TRBJ1-6	.	.	CASTLGGPYNSPLHF	TGTGCCAGCACCCTAGGGGGTCCCTATAATTCACCCCTCCACTTT
TRBV5-4	TRBJ1-4	.	.	CASSPTRGEKLFF	TGTGCCAGCAGCCCGACGAGAGGCGAAAAACTGTTTTTT
TRBV11-2	TRBJ1-5	.	.	CASSLGALGNQPQHF	TGTGCCAGCAGCTTGGGGGCTCTCGGTAATCAGCCCCAGCATTTT
TRBV6-5	TRBJ2-1	.	TRBD1	CASSPTGTGIEQFF	TGTGCCAGCAGTCCAACCGGGACAGGGATTGAGCAGTTCTTC
TRBV19	TRBJ1-5	few	.	CASSIYSGPNQPQHF	TGTGCCAGTAGTATCTACTCAGGTCCCAATCAGCCCCAGCATTTT
TRBV7-9	TRBJ1-4	once	.	CASSLGGAANEKLFF	TGTGCCAGCAGCTTAGGAGGGGCGGCTAATGAAAAACTGTTTTTT
TRBV12-5	TRBJ1-5	.	TRBD1	CASGSGDSPYSNQPQHF	TGTGCTAGTGGTTCCGGGGACAGCCCGTATAGCAATCAGCCCCAGCATTTT
TRBV27	TRBJ2-1	.	TRBD2	CASSDGTGGAYNEQFF	TGTGCCAGCAGTGACGGAACCGGGGGGGCCTACAATGAGCAGTTCTTC
TRBV19	TRBJ1-3	.	.	CASGGTPGNTIYF	TGTGCCAGTGGCGGGACACCTGGAAACACCATATATTTT
TRBV3-1/TRBV3-2	TRBJ1-2	.	.	CASSAPTGGYTF	TGTGCCAGCAGCGCACCCACGGGTGGCTACACCTTC
TRBV18	TRBJ2-2	.	.	CASSPGGLLAGELFF	TGTGCCAGCTCACCGGGAGGCCTCTTGGCCGGGGAGCTGTTTTTT
TRBV7-9	TRBJ2-2	.	.	CASSLESSSNTGELFF	TGTGCCAGCAGCTTAGAGAGCAGTTCGAACACCGGGGAGCTGTTTTTT
TRBV4-1	TRBJ1-4	.	TRBD1	CASSQPGTGGKEKLFF	TGCGCCAGCAGCCAACCCGGGACAGGGGGCAAGGAAAAACTGTTTTTT
TRBV27	TRBJ2-2	.	.	CASSFEQTGELFF	TGTGCCAGCAGTTTCGAGCAAACCGGGGAGCTGTTTTTT
TRBV19	TRBJ1-5	.	TRBD1	CASSIIVPDRENQPQHF	TGTGCCAGTAGTATAATTGTTCCCGACAGGGAGAATCAGCCCCAGCATTTT
TRBV5-1	TRBJ2-1	.	TRBD2	CASSLELAGAGNEQFF	TGCGCCAGCAGCTTGGAGCTAGCGGGAGCAGGGAATGAGCAGTTCTTC
TRBV18	TRBJ2-5	.	.	CASSPRQGSETQYF	TGTGCCAGCTCACCCCGGCAGGGGAGCGAGACCCAGTACTTC
TRBV28	TRBJ1-2	.	TRBD1	CASQTGGQGHVGYTF	TGTGCCAGCCAAACCGGAGGACAGGGACACGTTGGCTACACCTTC
TRBV6-1	TRBJ1-5	.	.	CASSEPGAGQPQHF	TGTGCCAGCAGTGAACCAGGAGCGGGGCAGCCCCAGCATTTT
TRBV3-1/TRBV3-2	TRBJ1-6	.	.	CASSQEGGLGGYLHF	TGTGCCAGCAGCCAAGAGGGAGGTCTAGGGGGTTACCTCCACTTT